A selection of T cell receptor beta chains follows, all from one sample in a study of regulatory T cells in long-lasting Graves disease. Each CDR3 protein is one row after TCRdb ran MiXCR on the multiplex PCR reads. The table includes about 330,000 distinct CDR3 sequences, about a sixth detected once. Another study also made use of these data, one on T cells in Graves' hyperthyroidism and ophthalmopathy.

This specimen was peripheral blood mononuclear cells (PBMCs), taken at new diagnosis, from a patient treated with antithyroid drugs. These receptors originate from a young woman with Graves disease. The CDR3 runs from the conserved cysteine through the conserved F or W. A D gene is named only where the DNA matches it firmly. A clone size is listed for some rows: how often the clone was seen (once, few, many), or a class if it is expanded.

d_call j_call clone_size v_call cdr3_nt cdr3_aa
TRBD2 TRBJ2-1 many TRBV7-9 TGTGCCAGCACCGCCGGGACTAGCAATGAGCAGTTCTTC CASTAGTSNEQFF
NA TRBJ2-5 few TRBV19 TGTGCCAGTATGTCGCAGGGGATTCTAGGGGAGACCCAGTACTTC CASMSQGILGETQYF
TRBD2 TRBJ2-1 NA TRBV5-4 TGTGCCAGCAGTTCCTTAGCGGGATTACTCAATGAGCAGTTCTTC CASSSLAGLLNEQFF
NA TRBJ2-2 many TRBV3-1 TGTGCCAGCAGCCGACGTTTTACCGGGACTGAGAACACCGGGGAGCTGTTTTTT CASSRRFTGTENTGELFF
TRBD2 TRBJ2-1 NA TRBV28 TGTGCCAGCAGTTTATTGGCTAGCGGGGACTACAATGAGCAGTTCTTC CASSLLASGDYNEQFF
NA TRBJ2-1 many TRBV7-2 TGTGCCAGCAGCTTAGTGTTTGGGGATGAGCAGTTCTTC CASSLVFGDEQFF
NA TRBJ1-5 many TRBV6-2/TRBV6-3 TGTGCCAGCAAAGGCTTTAGCGGCAATCAGCCCCAGCATTTT CASKGFSGNQPQHF
TRBD1 TRBJ1-4 few TRBV5-1 TGCGCCAGCAGCTTCTCAGGGGGTGAAAAACTGTTTTTT CASSFSGGEKLFF
TRBD1 TRBJ1-6 NA TRBV6-1 TGTGCCAGCGAGGGACAGTGGTATAATTCACCCCTCCACTTT CASEGQWYNSPLHF
NA TRBJ2-7 few TRBV5-1 TGTGCCAGCAGCCCCGCCGCCACTTACGAGCAGTACTTC CASSPAATYEQYF
NA TRBJ1-6 NA TRBV5-8 TGTGCCAGCAGCCTACGGGGCCTGTGGGAACCCCTCCACTTT CASSLRGLWEPLHF
NA TRBJ1-6 NA TRBV3-1 TGTGCCAGCAGCCAGACGGACATAGGTTCACCCCTCCACTTT CASSQTDIGSPLHF
TRBD2 TRBJ2-1 many TRBV20-1 TGCAGTCCGCTGGGAACTAGCGGATCCTTTTTCAATGAGCAGTTCTTC CSPLGTSGSFFNEQFF
TRBD1 TRBJ1-2 many TRBV2 TGTGCCAGCAGCGACGGGACAGGGGTTAACTATGGCTACACCTTC CASSDGTGVNYGYTF
NA TRBJ2-3 many TRBV7-8 TGTGCCAGCAGCCCCAACCCCGCTAGCTTAACTAGCACAGATACGCAGTATTTT CASSPNPASLTSTDTQYF
NA TRBJ2-7 few TRBV14 TGTGCCAGCAGCCTTCCGGGCCACTACGAGCAGTACTTC CASSLPGHYEQYF
NA TRBJ2-4 many TRBV12-3/TRBV12-4 TGTGCCAGCAGTTTAGCGGGTTTAGCCAAAAACATTCAGTACTTC CASSLAGLAKNIQYF
TRBD1 TRBJ1-1 many TRBV7-3 TGTGCCAGCAGCCCGATGGGACAGGGTCACACTGAAGCTTTCTTT CASSPMGQGHTEAFF
TRBD1 TRBJ1-2 many TRBV28 TGTGCCAGCTTGGGACAGATCTATGGCTACACCTTC CASLGQIYGYTF
NA TRBJ1-2 few TRBV9 TGTGCCAGCAGCGTAGGTGGCTACTTGGGTGGCTACACCTTC CASSVGGYLGGYTF
NA TRBJ1-6 few TRBV9 TGTGCCAGCAGCCCGGGACTTGAAACTTCACCCCTCCACTTT CASSPGLETSPLHF
TRBD2 TRBJ2-7 few TRBV5-6 TGTGCCAGCAGCTTGACCCGACTAGCGGGAACCTACGAGCAGTACTTC CASSLTRLAGTYEQYF
NA TRBJ2-1 many TRBV28 TGTGCCAGCAGAGTCAACCGGGCCGCCGGAGCAAACAATGAGCAGTTCTTC CASRVNRAAGANNEQFF
TRBD1 TRBJ2-6 NA TRBV13 TGTGCCAGCAGCTTAGGCCGCGGCAGGGGGTGGGCTGGGGCCAACGTCCTGACTTTC CASSLGRGRGWAGANVLTF
TRBD1 TRBJ2-3 NA TRBV5-1 TGCGCCAGCAGCTTGGACAGGGGGCCGGTAGATACGCAGTATTTT CASSLDRGPVDTQYF
NA TRBJ1-1 many TRBV18 TGTGCCAGCTCACCTCGAGGAGCAATGAACACTGAAGCTTTCTTT CASSPRGAMNTEAFF
NA TRBJ1-1 many TRBV6-2/TRBV6-3 TGTGCCAGCAGTTATAACCCCGGTATGAACACTGAAGCTTTCTTT CASSYNPGMNTEAFF
NA TRBJ1-5 many TRBV6-1 TGTGCCAGCAGTGAAGCGCTACGGGGGGCGAGCAATCAGCCCCAGCATTTT CASSEALRGASNQPQHF
NA TRBJ2-7 many TRBV2 TGTGCCAGCATTTTGACGGGGCTTCCCTACGAGCAGTACTTC CASILTGLPYEQYF
TRBD1 TRBJ2-5 NA TRBV9 TGTGCCAGCAGCGGGGACAGGGACCAAGAGACCCAGTACTTC CASSGDRDQETQYF
NA TRBJ1-2 NA TRBV27 TGTGCCAGCAGTTACGGACTGGGTAACTATGGCTACACCTTC CASSYGLGNYGYTF
TRBD2 TRBJ2-2 many TRBV28 TGTGCCAGCAGTTTATTACGGGTAGCGGGCCCCGCCGGGGAGCTGTTTTTT CASSLLRVAGPAGELFF
NA TRBJ1-1 many TRBV28 TGTGCCAGCAGTTTTGAGAGGCGATCTATGAACACTGAAGCTTTCTTT CASSFERRSMNTEAFF
NA TRBJ1-2 NA TRBV7-9 TGTGCCAGCAGCTTAGCGGGGGGAGTCTCTCTATATGGCTACACCTTC CASSLAGGVSLYGYTF
NA TRBJ1-1 many TRBV5-5 TGTGCCAGCAGCCCCCTCCCGGGCACTGAAGCTTTCTTT CASSPLPGTEAFF
NA TRBJ2-3 many TRBV28 TGTGCCAGCAGTTTATTGGGGGGCACTAGCACAGATACGCAGTATTTT CASSLLGGTSTDTQYF
NA TRBJ1-4 many TRBV2 TGTGCCAGCATACAGGAGACCCGCGGCGAAAAACTGTTTTTT CASIQETRGEKLFF